This passage covers 8 T cell receptor beta chains from one sample sequenced in a study of OX40 agonist ivuxolimab in advanced cancers. Assay: immunoSEQ multiplex PCR; the TCRdb copy retains only in-frame clones and omits some. Among 50,000 to 75,000 clones listed, roughly 87% were seen once. Specimen: CD4+ or CD8+ T cells sorted from blood, collected in a trial of the OX40 agonist ivuxolimab. The receptors were gathered from an adult with an advanced solid tumor such as melanoma, head and neck, liver or kidney cancer.

The V gene is TRBV5-3, the J gene TRBJ2-7; 8 nucleotides agree with TRBD1. TRBV5-3 is flagged as an ORF with uncertain function. This CDR3 is built from 14 residues. Germline trimming cut 10 bases from V and 0 bases from J; bases unmatched to any gene: 9. In DNA, the CDR3 is TGTGCCGCCCACTGGGACAGGACCTCCTACGAGCAGTACTTC. It specifies CAAHWDRTSYEQYF.

V gene TRBV18 combines with J gene TRBJ2-3; the D is unclear. Germline values: CDR1 KGHSH, CDR2 LQKENI. The CDR3 totals 16 residues. V lost 2 bases, J lost 5 bases, and 17 bases lay in between. The CDR3 sequence: CASSPEAPRLVDTQYF. For the CDR3, the DNA is TGTGCCAGCTCACCAGAGGCACCCCGGTTGGTAGATACGCAGTATTTT.

V is TRBV27 and J is TRBJ1-2; possible D gene TRBD1, 5 bases. The ends were cut back, 5 bases at V and 5 bases at J, with 21 bases in the middle. Germline CDR1 is MNHEY and CDR2 is SMNVEV (reference sequence). The CDR3 runs to 16 residues. The DNA of the CDR3 is TGTGCCAGCAGTCTCCGCCGGGACGCTGGAACTTATGGCTACACCTTC. It encodes CASSLRRDAGTYGYTF.

The chain employs TRBV6-1 and TRBJ2-1; 7 bases match TRBD2. Germline V CDR1 and CDR2: MNHNS, SASEGT. The CDR3 runs 14 residues. The J segment lost 2 bases and the V segment lost 5 bases, leaving 3 bases of the junction unmatched. In nucleotides, the CDR3 is TGTGCCAGCAGTACCGCGGGGGCCTACAATGAGCAGTTCTTC. Its translation: CASSTAGAYNEQFF.

The CDR3 sequence: CASSLELWGYTF. The CDR3 DNA sequence: TGTGCCAGCAGCTTAGAGCTGTGGGGCTACACCTTC. The V and J genes are TRBV5-4 and TRBJ1-2; D not resolved. The V end was cut by 2 bases, the J end by 8 bases, with 10 bases between. Germline assignment: CDR1 SGHNT and CDR2 YYREEE (reference sequence). This CDR3 is 12 amino acids long.

This chain's CDR3 is CAISDVASGGQETQYF. CDR3 coding DNA: TGTGCCATCAGTGACGTGGCTAGCGGGGGGCAAGAGACCCAGTACTTC. V and J are TRBV10-3 and TRBJ2-5, with TRBD2 matching 11 bases. The V and J ends lost 3 bases and 2 bases, in that order; junction bases with no gene match: 5. This CDR3 spans 16 amino acids. Germline assignment: CDR1 ENHRY and CDR2 SYGVKD.

This clone was seen just once. V gene TRBV6-5 combines with J gene TRBJ1-4, with D tentatively TRBD1 (6 bases). The CDR3 loop spans 14 amino acids. Trimming took off 6 bases at V and 7 bases at J, with 15 bases between the two ends. Germline CDR1 is MNHEY and CDR2 is SVGAGI. CDR3 region: CASRKGDLGEKLFF. The DNA for the CDR3 is TGTGCCAGCAGGAAGGGGGATCTCGGTGAAAAACTGTTTTTT.

Notes on this clone: The sample holds other DNA sequences that translate to the same CDR3. The chain has TRBV18 and TRBJ2-2, with unresolved D. Per the germline V gene, CDR1 is KGHSH and CDR2 is LQKENI. Trimming shortened V by 6 bases and J by 4 bases, and 3 bases separated the two germline ends. CDR3 length equals 11 residues. The CDR3 here is CASSRTGELFF. The CDR3 DNA is TGTGCCAGCTCCCGCACCGGGGAGCTGTTTTTT.